This TCR beta chain was recorded in a study of cytomegalovirus exposure and HLA in healthy donors. Germline CDR1 reads SGHKS; CDR2 reads YYEKEE (reference sequence). The length of the CDR3 is 13 residues. V gave up 0 bases and J gave up 5 bases, with 3 bases separating them. Healthy bone marrow donors formed the donor group. Turning to this clone: Its specificity is unknown.

Primers: 60 Vbeta forward and 13 Jbeta reverse. Only in-frame clones appear in the TCRdb table, and some are missing; sequencing was by immunoSEQ multiplex PCR. The data contain 200,000 to 250,000 clones, approximately 84% of them singletons. General observations from the study: In all likelihood, a cluster of highly shared sequence variants was a sequencing artifact. Excluded were some V segments that proved indistinguishable, including TRBV6-2 and TRBV6-3. An analysis that came later showed most CMV-associated TCR beta chains appearing HLA-restricted.

The receptor's source is a woman aged 40 to 50 in good health and CMV-seronegative. The sample consisted of PBMCs. The V call is TRBV5-5, the J call TRBJ2-6; no definite D call. CDR3 nucleotides: TGTGCCAGCAGCTTGGTCAGGGCCAACGTCCTGACTTTC. It specifies CASSLVRANVLTF.